The source of this T cell receptor beta chain is a study of cytomegalovirus exposure and HLA in healthy donors. Study details: There were 350 to 450 genotyped donors. Of these, about 86% fell in the genetic ancestry cluster associated with self-reported Caucasian donors.

V was clipped by 5 bases and J by 6 bases, with 20 bases between them. This CDR3 is built from 16 residues. Germline CDR1 reads SNHLY; CDR2 reads FYNNEI. 60 Vbeta and 13 Jbeta primers were used in PCR. In the authors' methods: Unique TCR beta chains numbered around 80 million in a later analysis, with around 12 million shared. The assay was immunoSEQ multiplex PCR, and TCRdb's table has in-frame clones only and misses some. D and trimming come from the DNA, and the V and J calls and clone size come from that table. The sample includes 150,000 or so clones, approximately 80% of them seen just once. Study-wide results and caveats: Fewer N-insertions than the 666-donor mean were reportedly shown by an Asian-associated ancestry cluster in a later analysis. Cytomegalovirus association was listed for 150 to 200 TCR beta chains.

As to this clone: The antigen is unknown.

This chain links TRBV2 with TRBJ2-1, with D possibly matching TRBD2 (6 bases). This clonotype was obtained from a man between 18 and 29 years old in good health and CMV-seronegative. Sequenced: PBMCs. Here the CDR3 DNA reads TGTGCCAGCAGTAGAATTGGACTAACCCCTGGCAATGAGCAGTTCTTC. Amino acids: CASSRIGLTPGNEQFF. Based on the CDR3 plus reference TRBV2 and TRBJ2-1, the full variable domain is EPEVTQTPSHQVTQMGQEVILRCVPISNHLYFYWYRQILGQKVEFLVSFYNNEISEKSEIFDDQFSVERPDGSNFTLKIRSTKLEDSAMYFCASSRIGLTPGNEQFFGPGTRLTVL.